This TCR beta chain derives from a study of T-cell memory formation after mild COVID-19. TCRdb itself ran the 5' RACE reads through MiXCR, one entry per CDR3 protein. The profile shows 430,000 or so distinct CDR3 sequences, nearly 25% of them singletons. This clonotype was obtained from an adult woman who had mild COVID-19 (a few samples of this study predate the infection). Cell type and time point are not known. Sequencing input: PBMCs or a T cell subset sorted from them (not recorded which).

The CDR3 spells CASRPGTGDGEQYF. CDR3 DNA: TGTGCCAGCAGACCCGGGACAGGGGACGGCGAGCAGTACTTC. The chain joins TRBV6-2 or TRBV6-3 to TRBJ2-7, with TRBD1 identical over 10 bases. CDR1 MNHEY and CDR2 SVGEGT come from the germline V gene. This CDR3 has 14 amino acids. The ends lost 6 bases at V and 6 bases at J; junction bases unmatched: 8.